These 8 T cell receptor beta chains were all obtained from the same sample, sequenced in a study of blood T cell repertoires in COVID-19 (dated by TCRdb to the early 2020s). Library creation used the immunoSEQ multiplex PCR assay. TCRdb limited this immuneACCESS table to in-frame rearrangements with V and J called. A share of clones is missing; checked studies link under half to unresolved V genes, and the rest is unexplained. The sample yields about 210,000 clones; around nine tenths were counted once. In total, the top ten clones hold 4.8% of the sample. Sequencing input: peripheral blood. These receptors all come from a woman aged 40 to 50 with acute or convalescent COVID-19.

The V and J genes are TRBV29-1 and TRBJ1-2; maybe TRBD1 (6 bases). The CDR3 contains 12 residues. Trimming stripped 5 bases from V and 1 base from J, with 8 bases between. Germline V gene data show CDR1 as SQVTM and CDR2 as ANQGSEA. As DNA, the CDR3 is TGCAGCGTTTCAGGGGATAACTATGGCTACACCTTC. Amino acid sequence: CSVSGDNYGYTF.

The chain links TRBV5-4 to TRBJ1-2, with 7 bases that match TRBD1. This CDR3 contains 15 residues. The germline V gene has CDR1 SGHNT and CDR2 YYREEE (reference sequence). With 2 bases clipped from V and 5 bases from J, the junction kept 9 bases outside the gene matches. The CDR3 nucleotides are TGTGCCAGCAGCTTACTCGACAGGGAGAGGTATGGCTACACCTTC. The encoded protein is CASSLLDRERYGYTF. Full variable domain (remainder filled in from reference TRBV5-4 and TRBJ1-2): ETGVTQSPTHLIKTRGQQVTLRCSSQSGHNTVSWYQQALGQGPQFIFQYYREEENGRGNFPPRFSGLQFPNYSSELNVNALELDDSALYLCASSLLDRERYGYTFGSGTRLTVV.

V and J are TRBV10-3 and TRBJ2-7; 7 bases are a match to TRBD2. CDR3 length: 13 amino acids. V gave up 1 base and J gave up 5 bases; unmatched junction bases: 2. Germline CDR1 is ENHRY and CDR2 is SYGVKD. The CDR3 sequence: CAISEWAGDEQYV. Here the CDR3 DNA reads TGTGCCATCAGTGAGTGGGCGGGGGACGAGCAGTACGTC.

V gene TRBV6-2 or TRBV6-3 combines with J gene TRBJ1-4, with a tentative D call TRBD1 (5 bases). The CDR3 spans 15 residues. Trimming cost V 5 bases and J 7 bases, with 17 bases left between them. In germline, CDR1 is MNHEY, CDR2 SVGEGT. CDR3: CASSTPGGDGEKLFF. The CDR3 bases are TGTGCCAGCAGTACCCCGGGGGGTGATGGTGAAAAACTGTTTTTT.

The V gene is TRBV19, the J gene TRBJ2-2; 10 positions agree with TRBD1. This CDR3 has 17 residues. J was trimmed by 1 base and V by 5 bases; bases with no gene match: 7. Per the germline V gene, CDR1 is LNHDA and CDR2 is SQIVND (reference sequence). Written as DNA, the CDR3 is TGTGCCAGTAGTCTGAGACAGGGGGCAGGGAACACCGGGGAGCTGTTTTTT. This sequence encodes CASSLRQGAGNTGELFF.

The chain uses TRBV9 and TRBJ1-1; D is ambiguous. The V gene's germline CDR1 is SGDLS and CDR2 YYNGEE. With 4 bases removed from V and 4 bases from J, the gap between germline ends came to 14 bases. This CDR3 has 14 residues. This CDR3 reads CASSLSSGSTEAFF. The CDR3 nucleotides are TGTGCCAGCAGCCTCTCTTCCGGGAGCACTGAAGCTTTCTTT.

This clone has more than one count but fewer than ten. This chain links TRBV27 with TRBJ1-2; no clear D gene. The CDR3 consists of 15 residues. The germline gives CDR1 MNHEY, CDR2 SMNVEV (reference sequence). V was shortened by 3 bases and J by 4 bases, with 15 bases between the two germline ends. Here the CDR3 DNA reads TGTGCCAGCAGTTTGTACGGGAGCGGAGCCTATGGCTACACCTTC. Amino acids: CASSLYGSGAYGYTF.

The V gene is TRBV4-1, the J gene TRBJ2-3; the match to TRBD1 covers 9 bases. V was clipped by 0 bases and J by 1 base; unmatched bases: 2. The CDR3 has 16 residues. CDR1 and CDR2 from the germline V gene are MGHRA and YSYEKL. CDR3 coding DNA: TGCGCCAGCAGCCAAGATACAGGGGGCGGCACAGATACGCAGTATTTT. Its translation: CASSQDTGGGTDTQYF.